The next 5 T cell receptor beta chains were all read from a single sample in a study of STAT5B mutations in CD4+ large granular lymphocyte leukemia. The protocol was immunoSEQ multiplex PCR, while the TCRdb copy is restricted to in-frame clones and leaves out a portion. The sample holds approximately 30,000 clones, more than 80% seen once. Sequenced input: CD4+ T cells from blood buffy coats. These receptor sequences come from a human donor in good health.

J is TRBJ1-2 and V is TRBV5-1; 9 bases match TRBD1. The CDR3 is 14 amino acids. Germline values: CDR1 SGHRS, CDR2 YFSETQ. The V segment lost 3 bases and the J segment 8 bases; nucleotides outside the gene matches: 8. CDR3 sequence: CASSWRDRADGYTF. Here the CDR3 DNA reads TGCGCCAGCAGCTGGAGGGACAGGGCGGACGGCTACACCTTC.

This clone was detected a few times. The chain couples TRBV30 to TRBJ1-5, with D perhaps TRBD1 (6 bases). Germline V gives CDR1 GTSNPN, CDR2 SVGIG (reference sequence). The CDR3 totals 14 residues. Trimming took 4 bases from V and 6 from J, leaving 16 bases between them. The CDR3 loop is CAWNLQGRGQPQHF. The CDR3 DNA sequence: TGTGCCTGGAATCTTCAGGGGAGGGGTCAGCCCCAGCATTTT.

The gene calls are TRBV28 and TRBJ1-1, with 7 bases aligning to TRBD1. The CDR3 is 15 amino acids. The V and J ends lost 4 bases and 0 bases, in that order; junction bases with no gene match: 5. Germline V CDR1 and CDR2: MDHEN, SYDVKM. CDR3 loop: CASSYPGGVNTEAFF. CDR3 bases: TGTGCCAGCAGTTATCCAGGGGGGGTGAACACTGAAGCTTTCTTT.

This CDR3 is CASSLQTGAASYEQYF. DNA of the CDR3: TGCGCCAGCAGCTTGCAGACAGGGGCCGCCTCCTACGAGCAGTACTTC. The rearrangement uses TRBV5-1 and TRBJ2-7; TRBD1 aligns across 8 bases. V trimming: 1 base; J trimming: 0 bases; junction bases outside the gene matches: 6. There are 16 residues in the CDR3. Germline V gene lookup returns CDR1 SGHRS and CDR2 YFSETQ.

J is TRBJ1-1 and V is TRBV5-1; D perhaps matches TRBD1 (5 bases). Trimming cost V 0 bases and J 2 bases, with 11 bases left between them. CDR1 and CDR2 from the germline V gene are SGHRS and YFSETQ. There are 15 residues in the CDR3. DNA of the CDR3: TGCGCCAGCAGCTTGGGCCCGGGGCGCAACACTGAAGCTTTCTTT. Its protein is CASSLGPGRNTEAFF. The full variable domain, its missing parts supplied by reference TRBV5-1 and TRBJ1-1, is KAGVTQTPRYLIKTRGQQVTLSCSPISGHRSVSWYQQTPGQGLQFLFEYFSETQRNKGNFPGRFSGRQFSNSRSEMNVSTLELGDSALYLCASSLGPGRNTEAFFGQGTRLTVV.